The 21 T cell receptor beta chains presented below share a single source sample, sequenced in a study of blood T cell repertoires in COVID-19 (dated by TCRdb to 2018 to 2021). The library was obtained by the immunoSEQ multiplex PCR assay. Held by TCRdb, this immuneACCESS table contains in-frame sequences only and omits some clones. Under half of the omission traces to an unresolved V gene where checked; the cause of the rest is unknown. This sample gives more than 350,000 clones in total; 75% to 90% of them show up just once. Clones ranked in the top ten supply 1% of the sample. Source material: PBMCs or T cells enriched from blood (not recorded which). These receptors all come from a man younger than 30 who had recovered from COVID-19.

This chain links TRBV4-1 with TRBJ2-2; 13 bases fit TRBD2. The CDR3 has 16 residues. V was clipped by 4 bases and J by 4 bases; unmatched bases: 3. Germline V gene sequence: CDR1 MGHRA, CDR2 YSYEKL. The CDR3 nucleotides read TGCGCCAGCAGCCCGGGACTAGCGGGGAGCACCGGGGAGCTGTTTTTT. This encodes CASSPGLAGSTGELFF.

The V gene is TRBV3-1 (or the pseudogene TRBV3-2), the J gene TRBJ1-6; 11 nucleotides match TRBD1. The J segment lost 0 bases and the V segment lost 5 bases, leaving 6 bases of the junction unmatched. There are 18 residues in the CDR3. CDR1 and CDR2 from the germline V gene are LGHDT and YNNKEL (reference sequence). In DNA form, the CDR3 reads TGTGCCAGCAGCAAAGGGACAGGGGGAGGCTCCTATAATTCACCCCTCCACTTT. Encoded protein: CASSKGTGGGSYNSPLHF.

CDR3 nucleotides: TGTGCCAGCAGCCCAACTATAGGGGGTTCCTACGAGCAGTACTTC. Its translation: CASSPTIGGSYEQYF. The chain employs TRBV13 and TRBJ2-7; D perhaps matches TRBD1 (6 bases). CDR1 is PRHDT and CDR2 is FYEKMQ in the germline V gene (reference sequence). Trimming took off 5 bases at V and 1 base at J, with 15 bases between the two ends. The CDR3 extends over 15 amino acids. Full variable domain (missing parts from reference TRBV13 and TRBJ2-7): AAGVIQSPRHLIKEKRETATLKCYPIPRHDTVYWYQQGPGQDPQFLISFYEKMQSDKGSIPDRFSAQQFSDYHSELNMSSLELGDSALYFCASSPTIGGSYEQYFGPGTRLTVT.

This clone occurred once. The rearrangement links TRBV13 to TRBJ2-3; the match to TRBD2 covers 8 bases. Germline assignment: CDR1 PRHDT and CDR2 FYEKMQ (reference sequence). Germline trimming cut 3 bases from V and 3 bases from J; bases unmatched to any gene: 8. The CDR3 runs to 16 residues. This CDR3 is CASSLTSGRITDTQYF. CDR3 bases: TGTGCCAGCAGCTTGACGAGCGGGAGAATAACAGATACGCAGTATTTT.

CDR3 amino acids: CASSQRTATNEKLFF. For the CDR3, the DNA is TGTGCCAGCAGCCAACGGACAGCAACTAATGAAAAACTGTTTTTT. The rearrangement links TRBV16 to TRBJ1-4, with D maybe TRBD1 (6 bases). CDR3 size: 15 residues. Germline CDR1 reads KGHSY; CDR2 reads FQNENV. V lost 2 bases and J lost 0, with 7 bases in between.

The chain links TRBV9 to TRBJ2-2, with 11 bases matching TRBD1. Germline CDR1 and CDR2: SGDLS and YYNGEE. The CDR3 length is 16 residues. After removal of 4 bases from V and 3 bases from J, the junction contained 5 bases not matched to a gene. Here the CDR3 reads CASSTGTGGYTGELFF. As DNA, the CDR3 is TGTGCCAGCAGCACCGGGACAGGGGGGTACACCGGGGAGCTGTTTTTT.

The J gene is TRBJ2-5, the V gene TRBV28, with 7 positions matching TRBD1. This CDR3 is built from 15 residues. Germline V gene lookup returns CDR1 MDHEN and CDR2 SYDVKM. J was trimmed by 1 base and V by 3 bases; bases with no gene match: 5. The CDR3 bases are TGTGCCAGCAGTTTGGGGAGACAGGGCCAAGAGACCCAGTACTTC. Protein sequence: CASSLGRQGQETQYF.

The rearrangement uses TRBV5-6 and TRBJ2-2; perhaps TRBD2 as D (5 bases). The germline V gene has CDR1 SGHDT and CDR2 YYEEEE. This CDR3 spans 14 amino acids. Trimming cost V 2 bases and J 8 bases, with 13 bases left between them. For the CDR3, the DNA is TGTGCCAGCAGCTTAACCTCGGGGTTAGGGGAGCTGTTTTTT. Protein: CASSLTSGLGELFF.

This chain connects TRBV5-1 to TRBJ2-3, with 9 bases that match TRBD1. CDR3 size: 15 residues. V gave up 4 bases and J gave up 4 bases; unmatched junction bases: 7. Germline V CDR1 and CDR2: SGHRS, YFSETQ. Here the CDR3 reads CASSTGQGGSDTQYF. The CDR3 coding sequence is TGCGCCAGCAGCACGGGACAGGGAGGATCAGATACGCAGTATTTT.

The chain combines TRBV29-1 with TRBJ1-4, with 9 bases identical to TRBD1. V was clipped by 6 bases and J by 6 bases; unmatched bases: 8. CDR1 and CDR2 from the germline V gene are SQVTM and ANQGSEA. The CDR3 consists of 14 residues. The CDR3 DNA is TGCAGCGTCATATCCGGGACAGGGTATGAAAAACTGTTTTTT. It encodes CSVISGTGYEKLFF.

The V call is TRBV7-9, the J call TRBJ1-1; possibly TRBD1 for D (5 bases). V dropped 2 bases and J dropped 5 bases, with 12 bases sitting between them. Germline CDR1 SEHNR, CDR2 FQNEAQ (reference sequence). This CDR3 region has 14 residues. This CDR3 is CASSLRVGGTEAFF. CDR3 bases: TGTGCCAGCAGCTTAAGGGTGGGGGGTACTGAAGCTTTCTTT.

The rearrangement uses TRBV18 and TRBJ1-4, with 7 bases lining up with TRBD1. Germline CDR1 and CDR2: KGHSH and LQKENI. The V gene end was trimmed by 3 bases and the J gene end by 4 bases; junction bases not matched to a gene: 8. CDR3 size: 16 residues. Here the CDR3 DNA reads TGTGCCAGCTCACCGAAACCGGGACAGCTTAATGAAAAACTGTTTTTT. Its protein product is CASSPKPGQLNEKLFF.

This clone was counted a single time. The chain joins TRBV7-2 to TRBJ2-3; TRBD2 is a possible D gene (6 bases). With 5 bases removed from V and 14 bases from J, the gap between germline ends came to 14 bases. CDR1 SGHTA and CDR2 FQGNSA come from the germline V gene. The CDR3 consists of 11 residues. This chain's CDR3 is CASSKGLAGYF. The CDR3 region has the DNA TGTGCCAGCAGCAAGGGACTGGCCGGGTATTTT.

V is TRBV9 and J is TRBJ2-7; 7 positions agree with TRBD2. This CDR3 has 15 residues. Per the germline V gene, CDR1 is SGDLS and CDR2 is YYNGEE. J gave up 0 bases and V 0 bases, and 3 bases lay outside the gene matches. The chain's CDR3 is CASSVGGTISYEQYF. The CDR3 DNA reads TGTGCCAGCAGCGTAGGTGGGACTATCTCCTACGAGCAGTACTTC.

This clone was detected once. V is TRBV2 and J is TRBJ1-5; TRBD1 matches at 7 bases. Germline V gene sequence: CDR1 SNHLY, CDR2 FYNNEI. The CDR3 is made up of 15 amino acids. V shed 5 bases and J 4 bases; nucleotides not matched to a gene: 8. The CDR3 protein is CASSLGTVGNQPQHF. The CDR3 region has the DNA TGTGCCAGCAGTCTTGGGACAGTAGGAAATCAGCCCCAGCATTTT.

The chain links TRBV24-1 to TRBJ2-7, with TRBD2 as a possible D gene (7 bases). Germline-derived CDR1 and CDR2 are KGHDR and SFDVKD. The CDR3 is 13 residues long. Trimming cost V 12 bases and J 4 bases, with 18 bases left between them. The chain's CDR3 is CAANREGLYEQYF. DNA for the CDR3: TGTGCCGCAAACAGGGAGGGTCTTTACGAGCAGTACTTC.

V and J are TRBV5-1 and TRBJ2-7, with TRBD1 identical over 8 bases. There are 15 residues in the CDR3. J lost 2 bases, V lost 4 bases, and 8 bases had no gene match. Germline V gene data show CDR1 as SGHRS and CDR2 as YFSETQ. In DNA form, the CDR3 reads TGCGCCAGCAGCCTAATCCAGGGGGCTACCTACGAGCAGTACTTC. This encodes CASSLIQGATYEQYF.

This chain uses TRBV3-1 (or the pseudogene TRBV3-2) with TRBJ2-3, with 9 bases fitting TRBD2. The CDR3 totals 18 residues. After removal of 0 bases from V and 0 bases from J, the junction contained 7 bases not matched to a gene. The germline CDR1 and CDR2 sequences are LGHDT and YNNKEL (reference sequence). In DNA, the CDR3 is TGTGCCAGCAGCCAAGAGCTAGCGGGGACACCTAGCACAGATACGCAGTATTTT. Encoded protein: CASSQELAGTPSTDTQYF.

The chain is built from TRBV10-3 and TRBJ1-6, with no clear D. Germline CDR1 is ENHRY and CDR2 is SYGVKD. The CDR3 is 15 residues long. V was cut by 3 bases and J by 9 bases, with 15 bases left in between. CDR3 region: CAISDLRSPGSPLHF. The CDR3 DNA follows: TGTGCCATCAGTGATCTCCGGTCCCCGGGTTCACCCCTCCACTTT.

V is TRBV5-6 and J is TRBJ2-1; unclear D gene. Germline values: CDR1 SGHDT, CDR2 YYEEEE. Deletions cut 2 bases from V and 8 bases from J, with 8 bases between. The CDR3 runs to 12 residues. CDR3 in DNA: TGTGCCAGCAGCTTCTCAGAGGATGAGCAGTTCTTC. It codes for CASSFSEDEQFF.

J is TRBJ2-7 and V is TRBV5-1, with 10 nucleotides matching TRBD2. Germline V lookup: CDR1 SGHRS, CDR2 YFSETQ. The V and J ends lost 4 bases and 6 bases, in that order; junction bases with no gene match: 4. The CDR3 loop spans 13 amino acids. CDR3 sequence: CASSRWTSGEQYF. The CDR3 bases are TGCGCCAGCAGCCGTTGGACTAGCGGCGAGCAGTACTTC. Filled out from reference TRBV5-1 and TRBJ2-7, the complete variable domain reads KAGVTQTPRYLIKTRGQQVTLSCSPISGHRSVSWYQQTPGQGLQFLFEYFSETQRNKGNFPGRFSGRQFSNSRSEMNVSTLELGDSALYLCASSRWTSGEQYFGPGTRLTVT.